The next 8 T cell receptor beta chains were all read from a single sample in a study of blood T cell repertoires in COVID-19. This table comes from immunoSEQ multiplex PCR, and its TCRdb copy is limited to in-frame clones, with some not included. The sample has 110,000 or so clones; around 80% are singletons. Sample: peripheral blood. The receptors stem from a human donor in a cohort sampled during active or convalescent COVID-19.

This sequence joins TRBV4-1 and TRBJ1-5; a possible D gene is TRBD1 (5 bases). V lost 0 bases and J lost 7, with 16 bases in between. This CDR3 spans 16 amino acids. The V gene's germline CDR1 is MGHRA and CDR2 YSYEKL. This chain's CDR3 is CASSQEGRVGRQPQHF. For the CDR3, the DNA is TGCGCCAGCAGCCAAGAGGGCAGGGTGGGGCGACAGCCCCAGCATTTT.

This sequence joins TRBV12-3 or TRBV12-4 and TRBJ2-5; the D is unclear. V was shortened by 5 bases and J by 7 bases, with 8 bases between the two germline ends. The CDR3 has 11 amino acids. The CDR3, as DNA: TGTGCCAGCAGTCCCGGTGGGACCCAGTACTTC. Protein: CASSPGGTQYF.

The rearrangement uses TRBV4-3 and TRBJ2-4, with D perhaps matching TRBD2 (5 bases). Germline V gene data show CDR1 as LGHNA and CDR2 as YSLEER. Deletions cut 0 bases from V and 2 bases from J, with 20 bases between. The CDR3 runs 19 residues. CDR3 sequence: CASSQDPSSGVGSKNIQYF. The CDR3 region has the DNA TGCGCCAGCAGCCAAGATCCTAGCTCGGGTGTAGGGTCCAAAAACATTCAGTACTTC.

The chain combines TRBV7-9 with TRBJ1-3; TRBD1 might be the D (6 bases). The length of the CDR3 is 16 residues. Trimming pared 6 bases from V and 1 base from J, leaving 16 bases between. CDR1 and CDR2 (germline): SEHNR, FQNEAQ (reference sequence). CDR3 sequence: CASRPVGGASGNTIYF. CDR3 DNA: TGTGCCAGCAGGCCCGTGGGGGGGGCGTCTGGAAACACCATATATTTT.

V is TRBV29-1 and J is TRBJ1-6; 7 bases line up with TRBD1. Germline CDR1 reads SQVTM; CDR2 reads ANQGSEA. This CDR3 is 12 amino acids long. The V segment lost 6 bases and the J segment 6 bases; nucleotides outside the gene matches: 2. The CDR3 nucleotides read TGCAGCGTGGGACAGCCTAATTCACCCCTCCACTTT. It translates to CSVGQPNSPLHF.

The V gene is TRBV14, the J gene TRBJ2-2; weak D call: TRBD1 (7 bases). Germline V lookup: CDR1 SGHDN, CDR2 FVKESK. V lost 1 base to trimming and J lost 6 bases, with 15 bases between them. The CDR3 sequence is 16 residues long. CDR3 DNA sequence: TGTGCCAGCAGCCAAGTCAGGGGGGCCGGGGCCGGGGAGCTGTTTTTT. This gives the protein CASSQVRGAGAGELFF.

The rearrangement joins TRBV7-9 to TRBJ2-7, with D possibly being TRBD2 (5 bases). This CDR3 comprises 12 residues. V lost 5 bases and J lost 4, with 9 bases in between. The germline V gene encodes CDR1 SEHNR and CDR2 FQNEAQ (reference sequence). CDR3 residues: CASSPEGYEQYF. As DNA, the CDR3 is TGTGCCAGCAGCCCAGAGGGTTACGAGCAGTACTTC.

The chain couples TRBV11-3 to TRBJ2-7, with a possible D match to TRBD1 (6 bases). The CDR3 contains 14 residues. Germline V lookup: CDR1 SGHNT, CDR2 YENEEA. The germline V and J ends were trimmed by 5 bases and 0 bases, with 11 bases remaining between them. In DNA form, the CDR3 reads TGTGCCAGCAGCCCGACAGGAAACTCCTACGAGCAGTACTTC. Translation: CASSPTGNSYEQYF.